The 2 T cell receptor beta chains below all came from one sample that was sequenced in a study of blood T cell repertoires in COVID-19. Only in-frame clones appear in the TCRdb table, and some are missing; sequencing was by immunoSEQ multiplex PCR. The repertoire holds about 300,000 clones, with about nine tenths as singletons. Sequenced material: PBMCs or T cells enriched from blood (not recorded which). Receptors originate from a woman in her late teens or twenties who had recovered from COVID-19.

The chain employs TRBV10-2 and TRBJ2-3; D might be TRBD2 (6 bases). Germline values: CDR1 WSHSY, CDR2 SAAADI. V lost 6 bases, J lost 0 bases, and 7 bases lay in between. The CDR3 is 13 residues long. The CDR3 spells CASRDYSTDTQYF. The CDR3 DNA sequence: TGCGCCAGCAGGGACTATAGCACAGATACGCAGTATTTT.

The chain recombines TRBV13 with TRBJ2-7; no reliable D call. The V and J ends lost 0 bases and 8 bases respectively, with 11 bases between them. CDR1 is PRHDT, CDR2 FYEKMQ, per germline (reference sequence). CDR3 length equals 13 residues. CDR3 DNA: TGTGCCAGCAGCTTAGGAGTCCCGGGTAAGCAGTACTTC. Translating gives CASSLGVPGKQYF. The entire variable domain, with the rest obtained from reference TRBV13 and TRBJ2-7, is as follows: AAGVIQSPRHLIKEKRETATLKCYPIPRHDTVYWYQQGPGQDPQFLISFYEKMQSDKGSIPDRFSAQQFSDYHSELNMSSLELGDSALYFCASSLGVPGKQYFGPGTRLTVT.